Listed below are T cell receptor beta chains from one sample, sequenced in a study of blood T cells in healthy people across ages. MiXCR was run by TCRdb on the 5' RACE reads, yielding one entry per CDR3 protein. In the table there are about 1,400,000 distinct CDR3 sequences, 42% of which are singletons. The sample comprised blood. The receptors here all came from a woman aged 18-35 years in good health. Both conserved end residues are part of each CDR3. A D gene is named only where the DNA matches it firmly. For some rows the clone size is stated as once, few or many, or as a class when expanded; others skip it.

v_call,d_call,j_call,clone_size,cdr3_aa,cdr3_nt
TRBV12-3/TRBV12-4,TRBD2,TRBJ2-2,NA,CASDGGSGLAGELFF,TGTGCCAGCGACGGGGGGTCCGGTCTGGCCGGGGAGCTGTTTTTT
TRBV4-1,TRBD2,TRBJ2-7,NA,CASSVGAASGSYEQYF,TGCGCCAGCAGCGTAGGCGCGGCTAGCGGGTCCTACGAGCAGTACTTC
TRBV29-1,NA,TRBJ2-7,few,CSPQGRFHQYNEQYF,TGCAGCCCCCAAGGAAGGTTCCACCAATACAATGAGCAGTACTTC
TRBV7-9,NA,TRBJ2-7,many,CASSAWKRGTYEQYF,TGTGCCAGCAGCGCGTGGAAGAGGGGAACCTACGAGCAGTACTTC
TRBV2,NA,TRBJ2-6,NA,CASRVQEIYSSEANVLTF,TGTGCCAGCAGGGTACAGGAGATATACAGCTCTGAGGCCAACGTCCTGACTTTC
TRBV12-3/TRBV12-4,NA,TRBJ2-1,once,CASSFPCNEQFF,TGTGCCAGCAGTTTTCCCTGCAATGAGCAGTTCTTC
TRBV27,NA,TRBJ1-1,few,CASSFRGANTEAFF,TGTGCCAGCAGTTTTAGGGGGGCGAACACTGAAGCTTTCTTT
TRBV7-6,NA,TRBJ2-7,NA,CASSLAAYSFYEQYF,TGTGCCAGCAGCTTAGCGGCCTATAGTTTCTACGAGCAGTACTTC
TRBV9,NA,TRBJ2-4,few,CASSVDDRITIQYF,TGTGCCAGCAGCGTAGACGACCGCATTACGATTCAGTACTTC
TRBV11-1,TRBD2,TRBJ2-4,few,CASSKSGSGLAVTLAKNIQYF,TGTGCCAGCAGCAAGTCAGGTTCGGGACTAGCGGTAACACTAGCCAAAAACATTCAGTACTTC
TRBV28,NA,TRBJ1-6,NA,CAIRGAGSYNSPLHF,TGTGCCATCCGGGGCGCGGGCTCCTATAATTCACCCCTCCACTTT
TRBV4-2,TRBD1,TRBJ1-5,NA,CASSQDWAPGQMNQPQHF,TGTGCCAGCAGCCAAGATTGGGCCCCGGGACAGATGAATCAGCCCCAGCATTTT
TRBV7-9,TRBD1,TRBJ1-4,NA,CASSFGTGGLNEKLFF,TGTGCCAGCAGCTTTGGGACAGGGGGTTTGAATGAAAAACTGTTTTTT
TRBV5-5,NA,TRBJ2-2,NA,CASSLGLPTGELFF,TGTGCCAGCAGCTTGGGACTCCCCACCGGGGAGCTGTTTTTT
TRBV10-3,TRBD1,TRBJ2-7,few,CAIGETGPYEQYF,TGTGCCATCGGGGAGACAGGGCCCTACGAGCAGTACTTC
TRBV20-1,TRBD1,TRBJ2-5,few,CSSDRGETQYF,TGCAGTTCTGACAGGGGCGAGACCCAGTACTTC
TRBV7-9,TRBD1,TRBJ1-2,NA,CASSPDPGQGTYGYTF,TGTGCCAGCAGCCCAGACCCGGGACAGGGAACCTATGGCTACACCTTC
TRBV7-8,TRBD2,TRBJ2-1,NA,CASSQIRLAAPNGEQFF,TGTGCCAGCAGCCAGATTCGACTAGCTGCTCCTAACGGTGAGCAGTTCTTC
TRBV9,TRBD2,TRBJ2-1,NA,CASSESTSGGHEQFF,TGTGCCAGCAGCGAGTCGACTAGCGGGGGACATGAGCAGTTCTTC
TRBV30,NA,TRBJ1-2,NA,CAWSRTVNYGYTF,TGTGCCTGGAGCCGGACAGTCAACTATGGCTACACCTTC
TRBV4-2,NA,TRBJ2-7,NA,CASSPDYRYEQYF,TGTGCCAGCAGCCCCGACTACCGCTACGAGCAGTACTTC
TRBV28,NA,TRBJ1-2,NA,CASSLLQGDGGYTF,TGTGCCAGCAGTCTACTCCAAGGGGACGGTGGCTACACCTTC
TRBV20-1,NA,TRBJ2-4,NA,CSASGGAVIQYF,TGCAGTGCTAGCGGGGGAGCGGTCATTCAGTACTTC
TRBV20-1,TRBD2,TRBJ2-1,NA,CSAPEVVAGGNEQFF,TGCAGTGCTCCCGAGGTAGTAGCGGGGGGCAATGAGCAGTTCTTC
TRBV5-1,NA,TRBJ2-5,NA,CASRQSESGNEQYF,TGCGCCAGCCGACAGAGCGAGAGTGGCAATGAGCAGTACTTC
TRBV5-1,NA,TRBJ2-5,few,CASSLNSGSAEQYF,TGCGCCAGCAGCTTGAATTCCGGGTCGGCAGAGCAGTACTTC
TRBV12-3/TRBV12-4,NA,TRBJ1-5,few,CASSLTQSAGQPQHF,TGTGCCAGCAGTTTAACCCAAAGCGCCGGTCAGCCCCAGCATTTT
TRBV20-1,TRBD1,TRBJ2-1,many,CSARRQGVNEQFF,TGCAGTGCTAGAAGGCAGGGGGTAAATGAGCAGTTCTTC
TRBV5-1,NA,TRBJ1-6,NA,CASSLMQTGSSYNSPLHF,TGCGCCAGCAGCTTAATGCAAACAGGGAGCTCCTATAATTCACCCCTCCACTTT
TRBV5-1,TRBD2,TRBJ2-1,many,CASSLSPGLAGVDEQFF,TGCGCCAGCAGCCTAAGCCCGGGACTAGCGGGGGTGGATGAGCAGTTCTTC
TRBV12-3/TRBV12-4,NA,TRBJ2-5,NA,CASSLGHKETQYF,TGTGCCAGCAGTTTAGGGCATAAAGAGACCCAGTACTTC
TRBV7-9,NA,TRBJ1-4,NA,CASSPSLRTTNEKLFF,TGTGCCAGCAGCCCTTCCCTCAGGACCACTAATGAAAAACTGTTTTTT
TRBV6-2/TRBV6-3,NA,TRBJ2-4,few,CASSYSMAKNIQYF,TGTGCCAGCAGTTACTCGATGGCCAAAAACATTCAGTACTTC
TRBV12-3/TRBV12-4,NA,TRBJ1-3,once,CASEIYAASGNTIYF,TGTGCAAGCGAGATTTATGCGGCCTCTGGAAACACCATATATTTT
TRBV12-3/TRBV12-4,NA,TRBJ2-3,NA,CASSFYSGADTQYF,TGTGCCAGCAGTTTTTACTCCGGGGCGGATACGCAGTATTTT
TRBV12-3/TRBV12-4,NA,TRBJ2-3,few,CASSRTGGGTDTQYF,TGTGCCAGCAGCCGTACAGGGGGGGGCACAGATACGCAGTATTTT
TRBV7-9,NA,TRBJ2-7,NA,CASSDARTESYEQYF,TGTGCCAGCAGCGATGCCCGGACTGAATCCTACGAGCAGTACTTC
TRBV20-1,NA,TRBJ2-7,once,CSARVLSSGSYNEQYF,TGCAGTGCTAGAGTGTTGTCGAGCGGCTCCTACAATGAGCAGTACTTC
TRBV5-1,NA,TRBJ2-1,NA,CASSSAAGQFF,TGCGCCAGCAGCTCCGCGGCCGGGCAGTTCTTC
TRBV6-5,NA,TRBJ1-2,NA,CAISYSGGGYTF,TGTGCCATCAGTTACTCGGGGGGTGGCTACACCTTC